A selection of T cell receptor beta chains follows, all from one sample in a study of blood T cells in healthy people across ages. MiXCR was run by TCRdb on the 5' RACE reads, yielding one entry per CDR3 protein. Of some 900,000 distinct CDR3 sequences listed, roughly 43% are singletons. The sample was blood. Receptors were obtained from a man younger than 40 in good health. CDR3s include the opening cysteine and the closing phenylalanine or tryptophan. D genes are given only for firm matches. Only part of the rows carry a size: once, few, many, or a class if the clone is expanded.

D gene	V gene	clone size	J gene	CDR3 DNA	CDR3 protein
-	TRBV6-5	few	TRBJ1-2	TGTGCCAGCAGTTCCCGACGCTACTATGGCTACACCTTC	CASSSRRYYGYTF
TRBD1	TRBV20-1	-	TRBJ2-3	TGCAGTGCTAGAGTAACAGGGGTTAGGGGAGATACGCAGTATTTT	CSARVTGVRGDTQYF
-	TRBV7-9	many	TRBJ1-4	TGTGCCAGCAGCTTAGGGTCGGCAACTAATGAAAAACTGTTTTTT	CASSLGSATNEKLFF
-	TRBV5-1	-	TRBJ1-6	TGCGCCAGCAGCTTGGCCTATAGCAGGGATAATTCACCCCTCCACTTT	CASSLAYSRDNSPLHF
TRBD1	TRBV6-2/TRBV6-3	-	TRBJ2-3	TGTGCCAGCAACGAGGGGGCGTACAGCACAGATACGCAGTATTTT	CASNEGAYSTDTQYF
-	TRBV12-3/TRBV12-4	-	TRBJ1-5	TGTGCCAGCAGTTTCTGGGGTCACGGTCAGCCCCAGCATTTT	CASSFWGHGQPQHF
-	TRBV7-9	-	TRBJ1-1	TGTGCCAGCAGCTTCCGGGGGGTAGAAGCTTTCTTT	CASSFRGVEAFF
-	TRBV3-1	-	TRBJ1-2	TGTGCCAGCAGCCAAGAAGTCGGGATAGCTAACTATGGCTACACCTTC	CASSQEVGIANYGYTF
-	TRBV24-1	-	TRBJ2-5	TGTACCACCAGTGATAGGGAAGGGGGGGACCTGGAGACCCAGTACTTC	CTTSDREGGDLETQYF
-	TRBV6-5	few	TRBJ2-7	TGTGCCAGCAGGGTAGTCCCCAAGGACTCCTACGAGCAGTACTTC	CASRVVPKDSYEQYF
-	TRBV29-1	-	TRBJ1-2	TGCAGCGCACGTCTCCAAGAGGACGGCTATGGCTACACCTTC	CSARLQEDGYGYTF
TRBD1	TRBV28	few	TRBJ2-5	TGTGCCAGCAGGGGACAGGGCTTGGGAGAGACCCAGTACTTC	CASRGQGLGETQYF
-	TRBV6-5	-	TRBJ2-7	TGTGCCAGCAGTGGCCTCAACGACAACGAGCAGTACTTC	CASSGLNDNEQYF
-	TRBV12-3/TRBV12-4	few	TRBJ2-7	TGTGCCAGCAGTTTATTTCGTTTTGGAAAATACGAGCAGTACTTC	CASSLFRFGKYEQYF
-	TRBV30	-	TRBJ2-7	TGTGCCTGGAGCCCCGGACTTAGCGAGCAGTACTTC	CAWSPGLSEQYF
TRBD2	TRBV9	-	TRBJ2-5	TGTGCCAGCAGCGTAGTACGAGCGGGGGGGTTTGACCAAGAGACCCAGTACTTC	CASSVVRAGGFDQETQYF
TRBD1	TRBV27	-	TRBJ1-5	TGTGCCAGCAGGGAAAAGACAGGGTACAATCAGCCCCAGCATTTT	CASREKTGYNQPQHF
TRBD2	TRBV9	-	TRBJ2-1	TGTGCCAGCAGCGGATGGGAGGTAGCGGGGGTACTTGAGCAGTTCTTC	CASSGWEVAGVLEQFF
-	TRBV6-1	once	TRBJ1-3	TGTGTCAGCAGTGAAGCTCTGGGCAGGCTGGTCGGAAACACCATATATTTT	CVSSEALGRLVGNTIYF
-	TRBV6-2/TRBV6-3	-	TRBJ2-7	TGTGCCAGCAGTTACCCTGCGGGCCGAACCTACGAGCAGTACTTC	CASSYPAGRTYEQYF
-	TRBV12-3/TRBV12-4	-	TRBJ1-6	TGTGCCAGCACTGTCACTTCGGGAAATTCACCCCTCCACTTT	CASTVTSGNSPLHF
-	TRBV3-1	few	TRBJ1-2	TGTGCCAGCAGCCAGGGGCAGGGGCCCTATGGCTACACCTTC	CASSQGQGPYGYTF
-	TRBV28	-	TRBJ2-3	TGTGCCAGCAGATGGCAGTCCCAAGATACGCAGTATTTT	CASRWQSQDTQYF
TRBD1	TRBV5-1	-	TRBJ2-5	TGCGCCAGCAGCTTGGGCCCGGACAGGGGAACAGAGACCCAGTACTTC	CASSLGPDRGTETQYF
-	TRBV28	-	TRBJ2-7	TGTGCCAGCAGTTTATCCCCTGCCGAGCAGTACTTC	CASSLSPAEQYF
-	TRBV20-1	-	TRBJ2-7	TGCAGTACTGTAAAGGGGGGAGGTGGTGACGAGCAGTACTTC	CSTVKGGGGDEQYF
-	TRBV5-1	few	TRBJ2-1	TGCGCCAGCAGCCCCGCGCCCCTTAATGAGCAGTTCTTC	CASSPAPLNEQFF
-	TRBV7-2	few	TRBJ1-2	TGTGCCAGCAGCTTTCCTTCGAGTACCTATGGCTACACCTTC	CASSFPSSTYGYTF
-	TRBV7-9	few	TRBJ2-7	TGTGCCAGCAGCCCATTTCTCAGGCAACACGAGCAGTACTTC	CASSPFLRQHEQYF
-	TRBV9	-	TRBJ1-6	TGTGCCAGCAGCGCCGGGGAGGGCTCCTATAATTCACCCCTCCACTTT	CASSAGEGSYNSPLHF
TRBD1	TRBV20-1	-	TRBJ1-2	TGCAGTGCCAACCCTCGGACAGGGGGTAGCTATGGCTACACCTTC	CSANPRTGGSYGYTF
TRBD1	TRBV2	-	TRBJ2-3	TGTGCCAGCAGTGACCCGGGACAGGGGGCGAACACAGATACGCAGTATTTT	CASSDPGQGANTDTQYF
TRBD1	TRBV2	-	TRBJ2-6	TGTGCCAGCAGGGACAGGACCTCTGGGGCCAACGTCCTGACTTTC	CASRDRTSGANVLTF
-	TRBV28	-	TRBJ2-4	TGTGCCAGCAGTTCGGACAGCCACGGCAAAAACATTCAGTACTTC	CASSSDSHGKNIQYF
-	TRBV6-6	once	TRBJ2-2	TGTGCCAGCAGAATCCCCGGGACGGTGAACACCGGGGAGCTGTTTTTT	CASRIPGTVNTGELFF
TRBD1	TRBV11-3	-	TRBJ1-4	TGTGCCAGCAGCTTAGGCGGACAGGACGGGGAAAAACTGTTTTTT	CASSLGGQDGEKLFF
-	TRBV6-5	few	TRBJ2-7	TGTGCCACAGGGGGGGGTGAAGTCTACGAGCAGTACTTC	CATGGGEVYEQYF
TRBD1	TRBV7-3	few	TRBJ1-6	TGTGCCAGCAGCTCGACAGGGGTTGGTTCACCCCTCCACTTT	CASSSTGVGSPLHF
-	TRBV20-1	-	TRBJ1-5	TGCAGTGCTAGAGATCAGGGGTTCGGTCAGCCCCAGCATTTT	CSARDQGFGQPQHF
TRBD2	TRBV7-9	-	TRBJ2-1	TGTGCCAGCAGCTTACCTCGGGGGGGGACAACCAGCAATGAGCAGTTCTTC	CASSLPRGGTTSNEQFF
-	TRBV10-3	-	TRBJ2-2	TGTGCCATCGGCGAGGCCGGCACCGGGGAGCTGTTTTTT	CAIGEAGTGELFF
-	TRBV4-3	-	TRBJ1-5	TGCGCCAGCAGCCAAGATACAGGGCCGGCAAATCAGCCCCAGCATTTT	CASSQDTGPANQPQHF
TRBD1	TRBV12-3/TRBV12-4	few	TRBJ2-7	TGTGCCAGCAAGTTCGGGACAGAGCATAGCGAGCAGTACTTC	CASKFGTEHSEQYF
-	TRBV29-1	-	TRBJ2-7	TGCAGCGTCCAACCGGGATCGAGCTCCTACGAGCAGTACTTC	CSVQPGSSSYEQYF
-	TRBV7-9	many	TRBJ2-1	TGTGCCAGCAGCCTAAACTCACGGGATGAGCAGTTCTTC	CASSLNSRDEQFF
-	TRBV12-3/TRBV12-4	-	TRBJ1-4	TGTGCCAGCAGTCGGGCAAATGAAAAACTGTTTTTT	CASSRANEKLFF
-	TRBV28	-	TRBJ1-2	TGTGCCAGCAGTCCTCAGGGCAGGGGAATGTATGGCTACACCTTC	CASSPQGRGMYGYTF
-	TRBV7-2	-	TRBJ1-1	TGTGCCAGCAGCTCCCGGCAAACTACAGGTGAAGCTTTCTTT	CASSSRQTTGEAFF
-	TRBV7-2	many	TRBJ2-7	TGCGCCAGCAGCCCCTCGGCGGGCTACGAGCAGTACTTC	CASSPSAGYEQYF
TRBD1	TRBV20-1	few	TRBJ2-1	TGCAGTGCTACGACAGGGGATGCGGTCAATGAGCAGTTCTTC	CSATTGDAVNEQFF
-	TRBV18	-	TRBJ1-6	TGTGCCAGCTCACCATCAATGGGAGTGGGTAATTCACCCCTCCACTTT	CASSPSMGVGNSPLHF